A selection of T cell receptor beta chains follows, all from one sample in a study of control samples from healthy donors and cancer patients. Some clones are missing from TCRdb's copy, which holds only in-frame ones; the method was immunoSEQ multiplex PCR. The sample yields roughly 150,000 clones, 93% seen once. The sample was blood. These receptor sequences come from a man aged 50 or older in good health. Each CDR3 is given with its conserved first and last residue. A D gene is named only where the DNA matches it firmly. Where a row states a size, it is once, few, many or the class of an expanded clone; other rows omit it.

NA | TRBD1 | TRBJ2-2 | TRBV29-1 | TGCAGCACGGACAGGGGGCGCAGGGAGCTGTTTTTT | CSTDRGRRELFF
NA | NA | TRBJ1-6 | TRBV6-6 | TGTGCCAGCAGGGGGTTATCTAATTCACCCCTCCACTTT | CASRGLSNSPLHF
NA | NA | TRBJ1-5 | TRBV6-5 | TGTGCCAGCCACCCACGGGGGCAGCCCCAGCATTTT | CASHPRGQPQHF
once | TRBD1 | TRBJ2-7 | TRBV28 | TGTGCCAGCAGCGACCGGGACAGGGGTCCCTACGAGCAGTACTTC | CASSDRDRGPYEQYF
NA | NA | TRBJ2-2 | TRBV6-5 | TGTGCCAGCAGTTACTCGCCGGGAAGCAACACCGGGGAGCTGTTTTTT | CASSYSPGSNTGELFF
NA | TRBD1 | TRBJ1-2 | TRBV7-9 | TGTGCCAGCAGCCGGGAGGGACAGATGTTGAACTATGGCTACACCTTC | CASSREGQMLNYGYTF
NA | NA | TRBJ2-4 | TRBV6-6 | TGTGCCAGCAAAGAGGGGATGGCCAAAAACATTCAGTACTTC | CASKEGMAKNIQYF
once | NA | TRBJ1-1 | TRBV9 | TGTGCCAGCAGCGTAGGCCCCTCGAGGCGAGGGAGCACTGAAGCTTTCTTT | CASSVGPSRRGSTEAFF
NA | NA | TRBJ2-4 | TRBV28 | TGTGCCAGCAGTTTCAGGGGACTAGCCAAAAACATTCAGTACTTC | CASSFRGLAKNIQYF
NA | TRBD2 | TRBJ2-5 | TRBV7-9 | TGTGCCAGCAGCTTAACGACTAGCAAGCAAGAGACCCAGTACTTC | CASSLTTSKQETQYF
once | NA | TRBJ1-5 | TRBV7-6 | TGTGCCAGCAGCTTAAACCCCGGCGGCAATCAGCCCCAGCATTTT | CASSLNPGGNQPQHF
NA | TRBD1 | TRBJ1-1 | TRBV28 | TGTGCCAGCAGCACTCAGGGGGCAAACACTGAAGCTTTCTTT | CASSTQGANTEAFF
NA | TRBD2 | TRBJ2-1 | TRBV28 | TGTGCCAGCAGCCAAAGGACTAGCGGGAGGGATGAGCAGTTCTTC | CASSQRTSGRDEQFF
NA | TRBD2 | TRBJ2-1 | TRBV9 | TGTGCCAGCAGCGTAGTAGCGGGAGCGCCAGATGAGCAGTTCTTC | CASSVVAGAPDEQFF
once | NA | TRBJ1-6 | TRBV5-4 | TGTGCCAGCAGCTTGGCCGCGGGGTCTGGGAATTCACCCCTCCACTTT | CASSLAAGSGNSPLHF
NA | TRBD1 | TRBJ2-1 | TRBV6-9 | TGTGCCAGCAGCCCCGGACAGGTGAGCTCCTACAATGAGCAGTTCTTC | CASSPGQVSSYNEQFF
once | NA | TRBJ1-6 | TRBV7-2 | TGTGCCAGCACCCAAGGGGCAAATTCACCCCTCCACTTT | CASTQGANSPLHF
NA | NA | TRBJ2-1 | TRBV24-1 | TGTGCCACCAGTGATCCAAAGACACTTCCTGAGCAGTTCTTC | CATSDPKTLPEQFF
NA | TRBD2 | TRBJ2-1 | TRBV14 | TGTGCCAGCAGCCAAGATCTCACTAGCGGGAGTGCACCCTACAATGAGCAGTTCTTC | CASSQDLTSGSAPYNEQFF
NA | TRBD1 | TRBJ2-1 | TRBV7-7 | TGTGCTAGCAGCCCTTTGACAGGGGATGGTGAGCAGTTCTTC | CASSPLTGDGEQFF
NA | TRBD1 | TRBJ1-5 | TRBV10-3 | TGTGCCATCAGTGTCACCGGACAGGGAGAACAGCCCCAGCATTTT | CAISVTGQGEQPQHF
NA | NA | TRBJ2-7 | TRBV28 | TGTGCCAGCAGTCCTACTTGGGGGTTTCAGTCCTACGAGCAGTACTTC | CASSPTWGFQSYEQYF
NA | TRBD1 | TRBJ2-5 | TRBV9 | TGTGCCAGCAGCGTAGGTTCCGGGACAGGGGTGGGGGAGACCCAGTACTTC | CASSVGSGTGVGETQYF